This TCR beta chain comes out of a study of shared clonotypes between healthy human individuals. Profiled with immunoSEQ multiplex PCR; TCRdb holds only in-frame clones, not every one. The profile shows approximately 2.1 million clones, over 90% of them singletons. For this clone: The same CDR3 arises from other DNA sequences in this sample as well.

CD45RA+ naive and CD45RA-negative memory subsets were separated from CD4+ cells. With 4 bases clipped from V and 4 bases from J, the junction kept 3 bases outside the gene matches. Germline-derived CDR1 and CDR2 are SGHNT and YYREEE (reference sequence). The CDR3 consists of 13 residues. V is TRBV5-4 and J is TRBJ2-7, with 9 bases that match TRBD1. The sequence derives from a man aged 18 to 29 in good health. Some clones in this sample may be carry-over from other donors' samples. The specimen was naive CD4+ T cells from PBMCs. Described subset: CD45RA+ positively selected. CDR3 in DNA: TGTGCCAGCAGCCTACAGGGGGCTTACGAGCAGTACTTC. Translated, it gives CASSLQGAYEQYF.